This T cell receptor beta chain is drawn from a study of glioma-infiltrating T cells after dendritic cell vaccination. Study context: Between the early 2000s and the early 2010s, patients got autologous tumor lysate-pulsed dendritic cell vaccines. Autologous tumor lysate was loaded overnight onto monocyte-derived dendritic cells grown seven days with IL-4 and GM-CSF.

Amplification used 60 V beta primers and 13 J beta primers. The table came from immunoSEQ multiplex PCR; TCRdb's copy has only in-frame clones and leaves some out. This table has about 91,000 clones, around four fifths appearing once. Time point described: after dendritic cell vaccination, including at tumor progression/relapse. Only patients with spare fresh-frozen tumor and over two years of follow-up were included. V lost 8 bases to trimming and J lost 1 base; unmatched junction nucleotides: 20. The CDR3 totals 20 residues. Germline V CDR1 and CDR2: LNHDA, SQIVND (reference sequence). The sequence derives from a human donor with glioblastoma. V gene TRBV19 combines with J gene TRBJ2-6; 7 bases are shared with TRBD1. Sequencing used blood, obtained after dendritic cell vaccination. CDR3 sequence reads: CASGLPTGQSLNSGANVLTF. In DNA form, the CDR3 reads TGTGCCAGTGGGCTGCCAACGGGACAGTCGCTTAATTCTGGGGCCAACGTCCTGACTTTC.